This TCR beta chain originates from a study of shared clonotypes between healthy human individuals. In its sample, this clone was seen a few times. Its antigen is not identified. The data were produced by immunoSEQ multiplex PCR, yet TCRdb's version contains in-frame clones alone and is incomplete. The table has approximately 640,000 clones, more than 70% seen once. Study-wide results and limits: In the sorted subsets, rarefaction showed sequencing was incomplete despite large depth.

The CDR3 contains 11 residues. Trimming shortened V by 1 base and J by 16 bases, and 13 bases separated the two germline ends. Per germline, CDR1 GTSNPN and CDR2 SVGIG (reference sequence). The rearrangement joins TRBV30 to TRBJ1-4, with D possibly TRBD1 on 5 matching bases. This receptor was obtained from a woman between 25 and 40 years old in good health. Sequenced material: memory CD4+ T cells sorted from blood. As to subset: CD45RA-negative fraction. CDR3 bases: TGTGCCTGGAGTGCGGGGGGAGCATGGTTTTTT. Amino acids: CAWSAGGAWFF.